The 20 T cell receptor beta chains below were found in one sample sequenced in a study of blood T cell repertoires in COVID-19. Sequencing used immunoSEQ multiplex PCR; TCRdb keeps in-frame clones, though not all of them. The sample holds around 480,000 clones, roughly 90% seen once. Sequencing was done on a sample of PBMCs or T cells enriched from blood (not recorded which). The receptors come from a young woman who had recovered from COVID-19.

This clone was seen once. The chain uses TRBV2 and TRBJ2-3; 11 bases are a match to TRBD2. Trimming removed 7 bases from V and 3 bases from J; junction bases left unmatched: 6. Germline CDR1 reads SNHLY; CDR2 reads FYNNEI. The CDR3 contains 15 residues. The chain's CDR3 is CASTRGTSGTDTQYF. CDR3 bases: TGTGCCAGCACCCGGGGGACTAGCGGAACAGATACGCAGTATTTT. Combining the CDR3 with reference TRBV2 and TRBJ2-3 gives the whole variable domain EPEVTQTPSHQVTQMGQEVILRCVPISNHLYFYWYRQILGQKVEFLVSFYNNEISEKSEIFDDQFSVERPDGSNFTLKIRSTKLEDSAMYFCASTRGTSGTDTQYFGPGTRLTVL.

This clone came up once. The chain's CDR3 is CASSRGVGETQYF. The CDR3 DNA reads as TGTGCCAGCAGCCGCGGGGTAGGAGAGACCCAGTACTTC. The rearrangement links TRBV3-1 (or the pseudogene TRBV3-2) to TRBJ2-5, with TRBD2 as a possible D gene (6 bases). CDR3 length: 13 residues. Germline values: CDR1 LGHDT, CDR2 YNNKEL (reference sequence). Between the trimmed V and J ends, which lost 4 bases and 4 bases, there was a span of 10 bases.

The J gene is TRBJ2-7, the V gene TRBV2; 8 nucleotides match TRBD1. Germline assignment: CDR1 SNHLY and CDR2 FYNNEI. The J segment lost 2 bases and the V segment lost 6 bases, leaving 6 bases of the junction unmatched. The CDR3 has 14 residues. The CDR3 bases are TGTGCCAGCAGCCGAATGGGACAGGCCTACGAGCAGTACTTC. It codes for CASSRMGQAYEQYF.

This chain connects TRBV28 to TRBJ1-2; 10 bases match TRBD1. The CDR3 contains 13 residues. Trimming at V came to 5 bases and at J to 6 bases, leaving 3 bases not matched to a gene. Germline V gene lookup returns CDR1 MDHEN and CDR2 SYDVKM. The CDR3 region is CASSRGTGDGYTF. In nucleotides, the CDR3 is TGTGCCAGCAGTCGCGGGACAGGGGATGGCTACACCTTC.

V and J are TRBV28 and TRBJ2-3; 7 nucleotides line up with TRBD2. Germline V CDR1 and CDR2: MDHEN, SYDVKM. Trimming removed 10 bases from V and 7 bases from J; junction bases left unmatched: 11. This CDR3 is 13 amino acids long. CDR3 DNA sequence: TGTGCCACCGGGGGGATGACTCTCAATACGCAGTATTTT. Protein product: CATGGMTLNTQYF.

This sequence joins TRBV7-9 and TRBJ1-2; 7 nucleotides align to TRBD1. The germline CDR1 and CDR2 sequences are SEHNR and FQNEAQ (reference sequence). V lost 4 bases to trimming and J lost 4 bases; unmatched junction nucleotides: 6. This CDR3 contains 14 residues. In DNA, the CDR3 is TGTGCCAGCAGCTCCTTGACAGGGTCCTATGGCTACACCTTC. Protein product: CASSSLTGSYGYTF.

This rearrangement joins TRBV4-1 to TRBJ1-3, with TRBD1 as a possible D gene (5 bases). CDR1 is MGHRA and CDR2 is YSYEKL in the germline V gene. The CDR3 covers 17 residues. V shed 4 bases and J shed 0 bases, with 16 bases lying between them. This chain's CDR3 is CASSLLGPGISGNTIYF. The CDR3 DNA reads as TGCGCCAGCAGCCTCCTAGGTCCAGGGATCTCTGGAAACACCATATATTTT.

The J gene is TRBJ1-2, the V gene TRBV6-5, with 12 bases lining up with TRBD1. The CDR3 loop spans 15 amino acids. Germline lookup yields CDR1 MNHEY and CDR2 SVGAGI. V lost 8 bases, J lost 5 bases, and 9 bases stayed unmatched. The CDR3 DNA is TGTGCCAGCGGGGGAGGGACAGGGGGCATGTATGGCTACACCTTC. Translation gives CASGGGTGGMYGYTF.

The V gene is TRBV15, the J gene TRBJ1-1; the match to TRBD1 covers 8 bases. The junction had 8 bases not matched to a gene; V was cut back by 1 base and J by 7 bases. The CDR3 spans 15 residues. CDR1 is LNHNV and CDR2 is YYDKDF in the germline V gene (reference sequence). The CDR3: CATSRALDRGYEAFF. As DNA, the CDR3 is TGTGCCACCAGCAGAGCCTTAGACAGGGGCTATGAAGCTTTCTTT.

The count of this clone is one. V is TRBV18 and J is TRBJ1-4; 7 bases fit TRBD1. This CDR3 is built from 14 residues. Trimming removed 0 bases from V and 5 bases from J; junction bases left unmatched: 0. Germline V gene sequence: CDR1 KGHSH, CDR2 LQKENI. The CDR3 protein is CASSPPQGNEKLFF. In nucleotides, the CDR3 is TGTGCCAGCTCACCACCACAGGGGAATGAAAAACTGTTTTTT.

The chain combines TRBV3-1 (or the pseudogene TRBV3-2) with TRBJ2-5, with 11 bases aligning to TRBD2. Germline values: CDR1 LGHDT, CDR2 YNNKEL (reference sequence). The CDR3 is 17 residues long. J lost 4 bases, V lost 6 bases, and 13 bases had no gene match. In nucleotides, the CDR3 is TGTGCCAGCAGGGGCCAGGGGCTAGCGGGGGGCCGAGAGACCCAGTACTTC. Protein: CASRGQGLAGGRETQYF.

This rearrangement joins TRBV30 to TRBJ2-7, with D possibly matching TRBD1 (5 bases). Germline V gives CDR1 GTSNPN, CDR2 SVGIG (reference sequence). This CDR3 has 14 amino acids. V was shortened by 0 bases and J by 5 bases, with 14 bases between the two germline ends. The CDR3 DNA reads TGTGCCTGGAGTGTAGGGGTAAACAACGACGAGCAGTACTTC. This sequence encodes CAWSVGVNNDEQYF. The full variable domain, in which reference TRBV30 and TRBJ2-7 provide the parts outside the CDR3, is SQTIHQWPATLVQPVGSPLSLECTVEGTSNPNLYWYRQAAGRGLQLLFYSVGIGQISSEVPQNLSASRPQDRQFILSSKKLLLSDSGFYLCAWSVGVNNDEQYFGPGTRLTVT.

DNA of the CDR3: TGTGCCGATGGACTAGTGCCTTACGAGCAGTACTTC. Its translation is CADGLVPYEQYF. The chain carries TRBV2 and TRBJ2-7; 7 nucleotides match TRBD2. CDR1 and CDR2 (germline): SNHLY, FYNNEI. CDR3 length: 12 amino acids. V was clipped by 11 bases and J by 4 bases; unmatched bases: 8.

This clone came up once. CDR3 loop: CASSMSGANYNEQFF. The CDR3 DNA follows: TGTGCCAGTAGTATGAGTGGGGCAAACTACAATGAGCAGTTCTTC. The chain joins TRBV19 to TRBJ2-1; TRBD1 is a possible D gene (5 bases). V lost 3 bases and J 3 bases, leaving 12 bases between the germline ends. This CDR3 comprises 15 residues. Germline V gene sequence: CDR1 LNHDA, CDR2 SQIVND (reference sequence).

The chain carries TRBV30 and TRBJ2-7; 7 nucleotides line up with TRBD1. Trimming at V came to 6 bases and at J to 1 base, leaving 12 bases not matched to a gene. The CDR3 is made up of 15 amino acids. Germline loops: CDR1 GTSNPN, CDR2 SVGIG (reference sequence). The CDR3 loop reads CACRPGTDVSYEQYF. The CDR3 coding sequence is TGTGCCTGTCGACCCGGGACAGACGTTTCCTACGAGCAGTACTTC.

This sequence joins TRBV30 and TRBJ1-1; D not resolved. The germline V gene has CDR1 GTSNPN and CDR2 SVGIG (reference sequence). V lost 4 bases, J lost 1 base, and 7 bases lay in between. The CDR3 totals 12 residues. The CDR3 here is CAWIPGNTEAFF. DNA of the CDR3: TGTGCCTGGATTCCGGGGAACACTGAAGCTTTCTTT.

The chain joins TRBV19 to TRBJ1-1; D is ambiguous. Germline CDR1 LNHDA, CDR2 SQIVND (reference sequence). V lost 3 bases and J lost 6, with 11 bases in between. The CDR3 consists of 13 residues. CDR3 region: CASSITSTPEAFF. DNA for the CDR3: TGTGCCAGTAGTATCACCTCGACACCTGAAGCTTTCTTT.

The chain uses TRBV10-2 and TRBJ2-1; 7 bases are shared with TRBD2. Trimming at V came to 6 bases and at J to 9 bases, leaving 14 bases not matched to a gene. Germline CDR1 is WSHSY and CDR2 is SAAADI. The length of the CDR3 is 15 residues. CDR3 loop: CASRAAGSITPEQFF. CDR3 DNA sequence: TGCGCCAGCAGGGCAGCGGGGTCTATTACCCCTGAGCAGTTCTTC.

This chain connects TRBV5-5 to TRBJ1-3; D is unresolved. Germline CDR1 and CDR2: SGHKS and YYEKEE (reference sequence). This CDR3 is 16 amino acids long. V lost 0 bases to trimming and J lost 4 bases, with 14 bases between them. CDR3 in amino acids: CASSLARISSGNTIYF. The CDR3 DNA is TGTGCCAGCAGCTTGGCGAGGATCTCTAGCGGAAACACCATATATTTT.

The CDR3 loop is CASSITGGSSPLHF. In nucleotides, the CDR3 is TGTGCCAGCAGTATTACAGGGGGATCTTCACCCCTCCACTTT. This chain joins TRBV6-5 and TRBJ1-6; TRBD1 aligns across 8 bases. J was trimmed by 9 bases and V by 5 bases; bases with no gene match: 6. The germline V gene encodes CDR1 MNHEY and CDR2 SVGAGI. CDR3 size: 14 residues.